What follows are 24 T cell receptor delta chains derived from one specimen sequenced in a study of delta chains in infants with herpesvirus infections. Reverse transcription of PBMC RNA used primers specific for the gamma and delta chains. TCRdb repeated clone calling on the RT-PCR reads with CATT. The profile covers several hundred delta-chain clones, with 15% to 20% appearing a single time and about 15% taken by the ten largest. The sequencing here drew on peripheral blood, taken at time point 1 of longitudinal follow-up. The receptor set was obtained from a human donor who was a Ugandan infant, either HIV-exposed or HIV-unexposed (not recorded which).

For this clone: This likely came from a read error, as a far larger clone is one base away. Other DNA sequences from this sample encode an identical CDR3 as well. The V gene is TRDV1, the J gene TRDJ3, with unresolved D. No J gene was available from TCRdb, and it was assigned here by a germline match of the DNA. Trimming took 4 bases from V and 0 from J, leaving 19 bases between them. The CDR3 totals 20 residues. Germline CDR1 and CDR2: TSWWSYY and QGS. The CDR3 coding sequence is TGTGCTCTTGGGGTTTTCATTCCCCGGCGGTTCTCCTGGGACACCCGACAGATGTTTTTC. It is translated as CALGVFIPRRFSWDTRQMFF.

This clone is labeled large. This chain uses TRDV1 with TRDJ1; 7 bases match TRDD2. Germline V CDR1 and CDR2: TSWWSYY, QGS. Trimming cost V 2 bases and J 0 bases; bases outside gene matches: 21. This CDR3 is 21 amino acids long. The CDR3 DNA reads as TGTGCTCTTGGGGAATTTCTATTCCTACGATTTACTGAGACGAACACCGATAAACTCATCTTT. Protein product: CALGEFLFLRFTETNTDKLIF.

This clone was observed a few times. Given a far larger clone just one base away, this is likely a sequencing read error. The rearrangement uses TRDV2 and TRDJ1; perhaps TRDD3 as D (6 bases). TCRdb leaves out the J gene; it was filled in here by matching the DNA to germline. The germline V gene has CDR1 GEAIGNYY and CDR2 EKD. With 0 bases removed from V and 0 bases from J, the gap between germline ends came to 19 bases. The CDR3 runs to 18 residues. Written as DNA, the CDR3 is TGTGCCTGTGACACCGGTGTCCTGGGGCCTTTGTACACCGATAAACTCATCTTT. Translated: CACDTGVLGPLYTDKLIF.

This clone is large in the sample. The chain carries TRDV2 and TRDJ1, with TRDD3 matching 8 bases. Per the germline V gene, CDR1 is GEAIGNYY and CDR2 is EKD. J was trimmed by 0 bases and V by 3 bases; bases with no gene match: 8. The CDR3 consists of 16 residues. In nucleotides, the CDR3 is TGTGCCTGTGACTCCCTCTGGGGGACCTACACCGATAAACTCATCTTT. Residues: CACDSLWGTYTDKLIF.

There are a few counts of this clone. A far larger clone is a single base away, which makes a read error likely. The rearrangement joins TRAV38-2/DV8 to TRDJ1, with D possibly matching TRDD3 (6 bases). Trimming pared 1 base from V and 1 base from J, leaving 23 bases between. Germline-derived CDR1 and CDR2 are TSESDYY and QEAYKQQN. There are 19 residues in the CDR3. The CDR3 region is CAYRSTLSGDPSSTDKLIF. In DNA, the CDR3 is TGTGCTTATAGGAGCACTCTCTCTGGGGATCCCTCGTCCACCGATAAACTCATCTTT.

A few counts support this clone. V is TRDV1 and J is TRDJ1; 11 bases are a match to TRDD3. Germline V lookup: CDR1 TSWWSYY, CDR2 QGS. The CDR3 is 18 residues long. After removal of 1 base from V and 3 bases from J, the junction contained 10 bases not matched to a gene. As DNA, the CDR3 is TGTGCTCTTGGGGAACGTACTGGGGGATATAAAGTAGCCGATAAACTCATCTTT. This encodes CALGERTGGYKVADKLIF.

This clone appeared a few times. This likely reflects a read error, since a far larger clone is one base away. The chain couples TRDV1 to TRDJ1; 10 bases are shared with TRDD3. The CDR3 extends over 18 amino acids. V shed 4 bases and J 2 bases; nucleotides not matched to a gene: 13. Germline assignment: CDR1 TSWWSYY and CDR2 QGS. This CDR3 is CALGGLGEELGDTDKLIF. The CDR3 region has the DNA TGTGCTCTTGGGGGACTCGGAGAGGAACTGGGGGATACCGATAAACTCATCTTT.

This clone has only a few counts. A much bigger clone sits one base away, suggesting this may be a read error. The rearrangement uses TRDV2 and TRDJ3, with 9 bases aligning to TRDD3. Germline V gene sequence: CDR1 GEAIGNYY, CDR2 EKD. J gave up 1 base and V 1 base, and 7 bases lay outside the gene matches. The CDR3 totals 19 residues. CDR3: CACDTVLGERSWDTRQMFF. DNA for the CDR3: TGTGCCTGTGACACTGTACTGGGGGAGAGGTCCTGGGACACCCGACAGATGTTTTTC.

This clone was detected only a few times. A read error likely explains this, since a far larger clone differs by one base. The V gene is TRDV1, the J gene TRDJ1, with TRDD3 identical over 8 bases. From germline, CDR1 is TSWWSYY and CDR2 QGS. V gave up 3 bases and J gave up 4 bases; unmatched junction bases: 13. The length of the CDR3 is 17 residues. The CDR3 nucleotides are TGTGCTCTTGGGGAGGTTGTCTGGGGGAAGTTCGGCGATAAACTCATCTTT. Encoded protein: CALGEVVWGKFGDKLIF.

This clone is large within its sample. The sample contains more than one DNA sequence encoding this CDR3. The rearrangement uses TRDV2 and TRDJ3, with TRDD3 matching 9 bases. The germline V gene has CDR1 GEAIGNYY and CDR2 EKD. Unmatched junction bases numbered 10, after V lost 2 bases and J lost 0 bases. The CDR3 runs 20 residues. The CDR3 DNA reads as TGTGCCTGTGACAAAGTACTGGGGGAGACCAGCTCCTGGGACACCCGACAGATGTTTTTC. This sequence encodes CACDKVLGETSSWDTRQMFF.

In regard to this clone: A read error is likely here: a far larger clone is one base away. The J gene is TRDJ2, the V gene TRDV2; 10 bases line up with TRDD3. CDR1 is GEAIGNYY, CDR2 EKD, per germline. The CDR3 consists of 16 residues. J was trimmed by 0 bases and V by 2 bases; bases with no gene match: 2. The chain's CDR3 is CACDMLGDTLTAQLFF. Here the CDR3 DNA reads TGTGCCTGTGACATGCTGGGGGATACTTTGACAGCACAACTCTTCTTT.

This clone has more than one count but fewer than ten. This may be a read error, as it is one base from a much larger clone. V usage is TRDV1 and J usage is TRDJ1, with 8 positions matching TRDD2. The CDR3 totals 20 residues. Per germline, CDR1 TSWWSYY and CDR2 QGS. In nucleotides, the CDR3 is TGTGCTCTTGGGGAACCCTACTTCCTACCTTCCCCCTGGTTCCCCGATAAACCCATCTTT. Amino acid sequence: CALGEPYFLPSPWFPDKPIF.

As regards this clone: This may arise from a read error, as a much more abundant clone is one base away. J is TRDJ3 and V is TRDV2; no reliable D call. This CDR3 has 13 residues. From germline, CDR1 is GEAIGNYY and CDR2 EKD. The chain's CDR3 is CACDTWDTRQRFF. In DNA form, the CDR3 reads TGTGCCTGTGACACCTGGGACACCCGACAGAGGTTTTTC.

This clone occurred a few times. A read error is the likely source, as a far larger clone sits one nucleotide away. This chain links TRDV2 with TRDJ3; TRDD3 matches at 12 bases. Germline loops: CDR1 GEAIGNYY, CDR2 EKD. This CDR3 spans 21 amino acids. As DNA, the CDR3 is TGTGCCTGTGACACCCCTACTGGGGGATACCCGGTCTCCTGGGACCCCCGACAGATGTTTTTC. This sequence encodes CACDTPTGGYPVSWDPRQMFF.

A word on this clone: With only one base between it and a far larger clone, this is likely a read error. The genes are TRDV2 and TRDJ3; 12 bases line up with TRDD3. CDR3 length: 21 amino acids. CDR1 is GEAIGNYY, CDR2 EKD, per germline. Trimming took 0 bases from V and 3 from J; bases not matched to a gene: 11. The CDR3 spells CACDTPTGGYPVFWDTRQMFF. The DNA of the CDR3 is TGTGCCTGTGACACCCCTACTGGGGGATACCCGGTCTTCTGGGACACCCGACAGATGTTTTTC.

This clone occurred a few times. A far larger clone lies a single base away; this is likely a read error. This rearrangement joins TRDV1 to TRDJ1, with 11 nucleotides matching TRDD3. This CDR3 region has 20 residues. V gave up 4 bases and J gave up 1 base; unmatched junction bases: 17. Per germline, CDR1 TSWWSYY and CDR2 QGS. CDR3 in DNA: TGTGCTCTTGGGGTACTACCAAAGTACTGGGGGATAATCGGCACCGATAAACTCATCTTT. Translated, it gives CALGVLPKYWGIIGTDKLIF.

By share, this clone counts as large (0.1 to 1%). Other DNA sequences of this sample code for an identical CDR3. The chain links TRDV1 to TRDJ1; TRDD2 aligns across 9 bases. Germline lookup yields CDR1 TSWWSYY and CDR2 QGS. The length of the CDR3 is 22 residues. The trim removed 4 bases at V and 1 base at J, leaving 25 bases unmatched. CDR3 amino acids: CALGAKPPSYSRLGKLTDKLIF. The CDR3 coding sequence is TGTGCTCTTGGGGCAAAACCCCCTTCCTACAGTCGACTGGGGAAACTCACCGATAAACTCATCTTT.

About this clone: A far larger clone is just one base off, so this is likely a read error. The J gene is TRDJ3, the V gene TRDV2; 9 nucleotides match TRDD3. The CDR3 runs to 17 residues. Unmatched junction bases numbered 5, after V lost 5 bases and J lost 1 base. Per the germline V gene, CDR1 is GEAIGNYY and CDR2 is EKD. The CDR3 loop is CACGSTGGSWDTRQMFF. As DNA, the CDR3 is TGTGCCTGTGGCAGTACTGGGGGATCCTGGGACACCCGACAGATGTTTTTC.

This clone is classed as large. V and J are TRDV1 and TRDJ2; 10 bases align to TRDD3. The CDR3 has 23 amino acids. Germline CDR1 reads TSWWSYY; CDR2 reads QGS. With V trimmed by 0 bases and J by 4 bases, 23 bases remained unmatched. Written as DNA, the CDR3 is TGTGCTCTTGGGGAACTCACCTTTCCTAGTTTTGTGACTGGGGGATCCCCGACAGCACAACTCTTCTTT. Its translation: CALGELTFPSFVTGGSPTAQLFF.

This clone ranks as large. The gene calls are TRDV2 and TRDJ3; no firm D call. The CDR3 spans 18 residues. Germline lookup yields CDR1 GEAIGNYY and CDR2 EKD. The V gene lost 0 bases and the J gene lost 0 bases, with 11 bases spanning the gap. The CDR3 protein is CACDTVQGVSWDTRQMFF. CDR3 DNA sequence: TGTGCCTGTGACACCGTACAGGGTGTCTCCTGGGACACCCGACAGATGTTTTTC.

By proportion, this clone is medium-sized. The chain links TRDV1 to TRDJ1, with 10 bases aligning to TRDD3. The J segment lost 3 bases and the V segment lost 0 bases, leaving 22 bases of the junction unmatched. The CDR3 is made up of 22 amino acids. Looked up from germline, CDR1 is TSWWSYY and CDR2 is QGS. In DNA, the CDR3 is TGTGCTCTTGGGGAACTAGTAACCAGGTCCCCTAGAGGGGGGATACGCGCCGATAAACTCATCTTT. This codes for CALGELVTRSPRGGIRADKLIF.

The table lists this clone with a few counts. With a far larger clone one base away, a read error is the likely cause. V gene TRDV1 combines with J gene TRDJ1; TRDD3 agrees at 10 bases. Germline V gives CDR1 TSWWSYY, CDR2 QGS. The CDR3 contains 22 residues. CDR3 bases: TGTGCTCTTGGGGAACTACTACCCCCGGATCAGGGGGATACGCGATACACCGATAAACCCATCTTT. Translation gives CALGELLPPDQGDTRYTDKPIF.

As concerns this clone: It is likely a read error: a sequence one base away is far more abundant. CDR3 protein: CALGVSIPRRFSWDTRQMFF. The CDR3 DNA reads as TGTGCTCTTGGGGTTTCCATTCCCCGGCGTTTCTCCTGGGACACCCGACAGATGTTTTTC. The gene calls are TRDV1 and TRDJ3; D not resolved. The J gene is not listed in TCRdb, so it was assigned here from a DNA match to germline. The CDR3 consists of 20 residues. Per the germline V gene, CDR1 is TSWWSYY and CDR2 is QGS. The V and J ends lost 4 bases and 0 bases respectively, with 19 bases between them.

In its sample, this clone ranks as large. The V gene is TRDV2, the J gene TRDJ1; the match to TRDD3 covers 7 bases. The CDR3 spans 23 residues. Germline V gene lookup returns CDR1 GEAIGNYY and CDR2 EKD. The ends lost 0 bases at V and 2 bases at J; junction bases unmatched: 29. The CDR3 DNA sequence: TGTGCCTGTGACACCGTGGGCGTTATTCCTCCCTCTGGGGGTATGACGAGAACCGATAAACTCATCTTT. It is translated as CACDTVGVIPPSGGMTRTDKLIF.